This T cell receptor beta chain derives from a study of CD8 T cells in Susac syndrome. Sequencing of TCR beta was carried out in blood CD8+ and CD4+ T cells. Negative isolation was used for CD8+ and CD4+ T cells and FACS enrichment for TEMRA cells. Study conclusions and caveats: The study recognized that the number of individuals in its TCR sequencing and HLA analysis was relatively small.

Trimming took off 0 bases at V and 3 bases at J, with 14 bases between the two ends. CDR1 is MNHEY, CDR2 SVGAGI, per germline. CDR3 length equals 16 residues. About this clonotype itself: Its antigen is unidentified.

After extraction with the RNeasy kit, roughly 0.45 to 1 ug of the RNA was reverse transcribed using random hexamers. TCRdb passed the immunoSEQ multiplex PCR reads through MiXCR, listing each CDR3 protein once. The profile shows under 200,000 distinct CDR3 sequences, over 85% of them singletons. The rearrangement uses TRBV6-5 and TRBJ2-5, with a possible D match to TRBD2 (6 bases). The sequenced sample consisted of CD4+ T cells from PBMCs. This sequence originates from a human donor in good health. Written as DNA, the CDR3 is TGTGCCAGCAGTTACTCGGCGGGGCTACGTGAAGAGACCCAGTACTTC. Its translation is CASSYSAGLREETQYF.